The next 6 T cell receptor beta chains were all read from a single sample in a study of cytomegalovirus exposure and HLA in healthy donors. Both 60 Vbeta primers and 13 Jbeta primers went into the PCR. Profiled with immunoSEQ multiplex PCR; TCRdb holds only in-frame clones, not every one. Among 120,000 or so clones, 75% to 90% were seen once, and the ten largest hold 1.5% to 2%. Sequencing was carried out using PBMCs. The receptors stem from a man aged 35-49 years in good health and CMV-seronegative.

V and J are TRBV9 and TRBJ2-1, with 10 nucleotides matching TRBD2. Trimming cost V 3 bases and J 4 bases; bases outside gene matches: 4. CDR3 length: 15 amino acids. Germline CDR1 is SGDLS and CDR2 is YYNGEE. The CDR3 region is CASSASGRAYNEQFF. The CDR3 DNA follows: TGTGCCAGCAGCGCGAGCGGGAGGGCTTACAATGAGCAGTTCTTC.

The table lists this clone with a few counts. The chain combines TRBV28 with TRBJ2-7; 11 bases align to TRBD1. The CDR3 has 15 residues. Germline V gene data show CDR1 as MDHEN and CDR2 as SYDVKM. J gave up 4 bases and V 6 bases, and 8 bases lay outside the gene matches. The CDR3 sequence is CASRRDRGFSYEQYF. CDR3 nucleotides: TGTGCCAGCAGGAGGGACAGGGGGTTCTCTTACGAGCAGTACTTC.

V usage is TRBV30 and J usage is TRBJ1-5; D uncertain. The germline V gene encodes CDR1 GTSNPN and CDR2 SVGIG (reference sequence). This CDR3 comprises 14 residues. The V end was cut by 2 bases, the J end by 6 bases, with 14 bases between. CDR3 coding DNA: TGTGCCTGGAGTACATCGCTACGGGGTCAGCCCCAGCATTTT. Protein product: CAWSTSLRGQPQHF.

This chain links TRBV4-1 with TRBJ2-1; maybe TRBD2 (6 bases). This CDR3 is 13 amino acids long. V was pared by 3 bases and J by 11 bases, with 14 bases between. The V gene's germline CDR1 is MGHRA and CDR2 YSYEKL. CDR3 sequence reads: CASSQDSSAKQFF. The CDR3 DNA reads TGCGCCAGCAGCCAGGACTCTAGCGCAAAGCAGTTCTTC.

This clone showed up just once. CDR3 protein: CASSRGTSGISYEQYF. CDR3 coding DNA: TGTGCCAGCAGCCGTGGGACTAGCGGGATATCCTACGAGCAGTACTTC. V usage is TRBV7-9 and J usage is TRBJ2-7, with 13 positions matching TRBD2. This CDR3 spans 16 amino acids. Per the germline V gene, CDR1 is SEHNR and CDR2 is FQNEAQ (reference sequence). V was pared by 5 bases and J by 1 base, with 5 bases of the junction left unmatched.

This chain joins TRBV28 and TRBJ2-1, with 12 positions matching TRBD2. The CDR3 has 17 amino acids. J was trimmed by 4 bases and V by 7 bases; bases with no gene match: 11. The germline gives CDR1 MDHEN, CDR2 SYDVKM. The CDR3 DNA reads as TGTGCCAGCATTCCCCCCCTAGCGGGAGGGAGTTACAATGAGCAGTTCTTC. It is translated as CASIPPLAGGSYNEQFF.